This T cell receptor beta chain comes out of a study of T cell repertoires in cytomegalovirus infection. TCRdb called the reads again in MiXCR, with one record for every CDR3 protein. The repertoire holds about 770,000 distinct CDR3 sequences, with 25% to 30% as singletons. Note on this clonotype: Antigen specificity is unknown.

This receptor was obtained from a human donor in good health (CMV status not recorded). Some clones in this sample may be carry-over from other donors' samples. The specimen comprised cultured CD8+ T cells from PBMCs, sampled from culture after CMV antigen stimulation.

The CDR3 loop reads CASSLGQLPYYGYTF. DNA for the CDR3: TGTGCCAGCAGTTTAGGGCAGCTACCCTACTATGGCTACACCTTC. The V gene is TRBV12-3 or TRBV12-4, the J gene TRBJ1-2; the D is unclear. The CDR3 runs to 15 residues. The ends were cut back, 1 base at V and 3 bases at J, with 12 bases in the middle.